This T cell receptor (beta chain) was documented in a study of neoadjuvant anti-PD-1 for oral cavity cancer. The table came from immunoSEQ multiplex PCR; TCRdb's copy has only in-frame clones and leaves some out. The sample carries approximately 15,000 clones, around 74% recorded once. The V gene lost 6 bases and the J gene lost 4 bases, with 13 bases spanning the gap. This CDR3 has 15 amino acids. Germline assignment: CDR1 MNHNS and CDR2 SASEGT. Analysis of PBMCs was direct, with no culture step. The sequence came from a person aged 35-79 years with oral cavity squamous cell carcinoma. Sequencing used PBMCs, obtained before nivolumab (anti-PD-1) treatment. J is TRBJ2-6 and V is TRBV6-1; the D call may be TRBD1 or TRBD2 (5 bases each). The CDR3 nucleotides read TGTGCCAGCAGGGTACACGGGGCCGGGGCCAACGTCCTGACTTTC. Translating it yields CASRVHGAGANVLTF.